Presented here are 26 T cell receptor beta chains from one specimen sequenced in a study of read filtering for tumor transcriptome and immune sequencing. The library was built from about 0.4 ug RNA with molecular barcoded adaptors for alpha/delta and beta/gamma chains. TCRdb re-derived calls from the reads in MiXCR, one entry per CDR3 protein. The sample includes tens of thousands of distinct CDR3 sequences, approximately 15% seen only once; the top ten take approximately 50%. Sequencing was done on a sample of a population of CD138-negative cells sorted from bone marrow. The origin of the receptors is a donor at least 40 years old with multiple myeloma.

The table lists this clonotype with many counts. The rearrangement links TRBV7-2 to TRBJ2-5, with D possibly being TRBD2 (5 bases). V dropped 3 bases and J dropped 5 bases, with 7 bases sitting between them. The length of the CDR3 is 12 residues. Germline V gene sequence: CDR1 SGHTA, CDR2 FQGNSA. The CDR3 region is CASSFPGETQYF. CDR3 nucleotide sequence: TGTGCCAGCAGCTTTCCGGGGGAGACCCAGTACTTC.

This clonotype was counted only a few times. The chain combines TRBV18 with TRBJ2-7; weak D call: TRBD2 (5 bases). This CDR3 comprises 15 residues. Germline CDR1 and CDR2: KGHSH and LQKENI. V gave up 0 bases and J gave up 4 bases, with 13 bases separating them. Here the CDR3 reads CASSPPEAQRYEQYF. As DNA, the CDR3 is TGTGCCAGCTCACCACCGGAGGCACAGAGGTACGAGCAGTACTTC. The complete variable domain, with remaining parts taken from reference TRBV18 and TRBJ2-7, reads NAGVMQNPRHLVRRRGQEARLRCSPMKGHSHVYWYRQLPEEGLKFMVYLQKENIIDESGMPKERFSAEFPKEGPSILRIQQVVRGDSAAYFCASSPPEAQRYEQYFGPGTRLTVT.

The chain recombines TRBV27 with TRBJ2-7, with D perhaps TRBD2 (6 bases). The V end was cut by 0 bases, the J end by 0 bases, with 21 bases between. Germline loops: CDR1 MNHEY, CDR2 SMNVEV (reference sequence). CDR3 length: 19 residues. CDR3 coding DNA: TGTGCCAGCAGTTTATCTGGGATTGTTGGCGGGAAGAGCTCCTACGAGCAGTACTTC. It specifies CASSLSGIVGGKSSYEQYF.

V gene TRBV20-1 combines with J gene TRBJ1-1; D is unresolved. The germline gives CDR1 DFQATT, CDR2 SNEGSKA (reference sequence). The CDR3 is 11 residues long. V lost 5 bases, J lost 2 bases, and 6 bases lay in between. The CDR3 nucleotides are TGCAGTGCTCGTTCTAACACTGAAGCTTTCTTT. Protein product: CSARSNTEAFF.

This clonotype was counted ten times or more. The gene calls are TRBV5-5 and TRBJ1-1; unclear D gene. V dropped 0 bases and J dropped 8 bases, with 11 bases sitting between them. From germline, CDR1 is SGHKS and CDR2 YYEKEE (reference sequence). The CDR3 totals 13 residues. This CDR3 reads CASSLAGFAEAFF. Here the CDR3 DNA reads TGTGCCAGCAGCTTGGCCGGGTTTGCCGAAGCTTTCTTT.

About this clonotype: Since a much larger clone is just one base distant, this may be a read error. This chain uses TRBV11-3 with TRBJ1-1; unclear D gene. This CDR3 is 13 amino acids long. The germline gives CDR1 SGHNT, CDR2 YENEEA. V lost 3 bases and J lost 6, with 11 bases in between. The chain's CDR3 is CASSLTRSPEAFF. The CDR3 region has the DNA TGTGCCAGCAGCTTGACAAGGTCGCCTGAAGCTTTCTTT.

This clonotype was counted many times. The chain employs TRBV6-2 or TRBV6-3 and TRBJ2-1; a weak D match, TRBD1 (5 bases). From germline, CDR1 is MNHEY and CDR2 SVGEGT. The CDR3 is made up of 13 amino acids. The V and J ends lost 5 bases and 0 bases respectively, with 5 bases between them. Here the CDR3 reads CASSRGSYNEQFF. CDR3 nucleotide sequence: TGTGCCAGCAGTAGGGGCTCCTACAATGAGCAGTTCTTC.

The V call is TRBV7-2, the J call TRBJ2-6, with a tentative D call TRBD1 (6 bases). This CDR3 has 14 residues. The ends were cut back, 6 bases at V and 4 bases at J, with 10 bases in the middle. CDR1 and CDR2 from the germline V gene are SGHTA and FQGNSA. The chain's CDR3 is CASRQGSGANVLTF. As DNA, the CDR3 is TGTGCCAGCAGACAGGGCTCCGGGGCCAACGTCCTGACTTTC.

This clonotype has ten or more counts. V is TRBV28 and J is TRBJ2-7; perhaps TRBD1 as D (5 bases). This CDR3 has 14 residues. Germline lookup yields CDR1 MDHEN and CDR2 SYDVKM. Trimming removed 2 bases at V and 3 bases at J, with 11 bases between. The CDR3 DNA reads TGTGCCAGCAGTTTACTGGGGCAGGGCTACGAGCAGTACTTC. Its translation is CASSLLGQGYEQYF.

The sample holds many counts of this clonotype. The rearrangement uses TRBV20-1 and TRBJ2-7, with 13 bases that match TRBD2. This CDR3 is built from 17 residues. Germline V gene sequence: CDR1 DFQATT, CDR2 SNEGSKA (reference sequence). The V and J ends lost 1 base and 0 bases, in that order; junction bases with no gene match: 6. For the CDR3, the DNA is TGCAGTGCTAGAGTAGAACTAGCGGGAGGGAGCTCCTACGAGCAGTACTTC. It is translated as CSARVELAGGSSYEQYF.

The rearrangement joins TRBV4-1 to TRBJ2-7; either TRBD1 or TRBD2 may supply D (5 bases each). The germline CDR1 and CDR2 sequences are MGHRA and YSYEKL. Trimming shortened V by 1 base and J by 7 bases, and 26 bases separated the two germline ends. There are 18 residues in the CDR3. CDR3 coding DNA: TGCGCCAGCAGCCAAGGTCATAGGTCCGGGACCCCCGCGGGTGAGCAGTACTTC. Translation: CASSQGHRSGTPAGEQYF.

This clonotype was counted ten times or more. This chain uses TRBV29-1 with TRBJ2-3; TRBD2 aligns across 9 bases. The CDR3 is 15 residues long. CDR1 is SQVTM, CDR2 ANQGSEA, per germline. V shed 5 bases, J shed 0 bases, and the junction held 6 bases outside the gene matches. CDR3 in amino acids: CSVTRGGASTDTQYF. CDR3 nucleotides: TGCAGCGTTACGCGGGGGGGAGCTAGCACAGATACGCAGTATTTT.

This clonotype was counted at least ten times. This chain uses TRBV7-2 with TRBJ1-2, with unresolved D. Germline-derived CDR1 and CDR2 are SGHTA and FQGNSA. The CDR3 consists of 17 residues. The V end was cut by 1 base, the J end by 5 bases, with 20 bases between. This chain's CDR3 is CASSLDPRGSLGYGYTF. CDR3 in DNA: TGTGCCAGCAGCTTAGACCCACGAGGCTCACTGGGTTATGGCTACACCTTC.

This clonotype was found a few times. The V gene is TRBV29-1, the J gene TRBJ2-6; either TRBD1 or TRBD2 may fit D (7 bases each). With 0 bases removed from V and 2 bases from J, the gap between germline ends came to 17 bases. Per germline, CDR1 SQVTM and CDR2 ANQGSEA. There are 18 residues in the CDR3. The CDR3 sequence is CSVEEAPGRGPGANVLTF. The CDR3 DNA follows: TGCAGCGTTGAAGAAGCGCCGGGGAGGGGGCCTGGGGCCAACGTCCTGACTTTC.

The sample holds many counts of this clonotype. The chain couples TRBV29-1 to TRBJ2-5, with 8 bases identical to TRBD1. The CDR3 contains 14 residues. CDR1 is SQVTM, CDR2 ANQGSEA, per germline. V lost 0 bases, J lost 2 bases, and 2 bases stayed unmatched. CDR3 protein: CSVEDWDRQETQYF. Here the CDR3 DNA reads TGCAGCGTTGAAGATTGGGACAGGCAAGAGACCCAGTACTTC.

Note on this clonotype: Being one base from a much bigger clone, this may be a read error. Lacking the conserved final phenylalanine or tryptophan, this CDR3 likely reflects a read error. V gene TRBV7-2 combines with J gene TRBJ2-2; tentatively, D is TRBD1 (5 bases). Per the germline V gene, CDR1 is SGHTA and CDR2 is FQGNSA. V gave up 4 bases and J gave up 4 bases, with 13 bases separating them. The CDR3 runs 15 residues. CDR3 coding DNA: TGTGCCAGCAGCTACAGGCAAAGGGTCACCGGGGAGCTGTTTTCT. Protein: CASSYRQRVTGELFS.

This clonotype is deemed medium-sized. The CDR3 is CASSLAEGRLHEQFF. DNA of the CDR3: TGTGCCAGCAGCTTGGCGGAGGGCCGATTACATGAGCAGTTCTTC. The V gene is TRBV5-5, the J gene TRBJ2-1, with a weak D call TRBD2 (6 bases). The CDR3 has 15 residues. Germline loops: CDR1 SGHKS, CDR2 YYEKEE (reference sequence). The V end lost 0 bases, the J end lost 8 bases, and 15 bases lay between the germline ends.

The chain joins TRBV6-1 to TRBJ2-7; TRBD2 is a possible D gene (5 bases). CDR3 length: 13 residues. Germline CDR1 MNHNS, CDR2 SASEGT. The V and J ends lost 10 bases and 3 bases respectively, with 16 bases between them. For the CDR3, the DNA is TGTGCCACCGACCCGGGAATCCTCTACGAGCAGTACTTC. This translates into CATDPGILYEQYF.

This clonotype has a count of ten or more. The V gene is TRBV29-1, the J gene TRBJ2-7; 7 bases fit TRBD2. The germline V gene encodes CDR1 SQVTM and CDR2 ANQGSEA. The CDR3 runs to 14 residues. V lost 6 bases, J lost 6 bases, and 14 bases stayed unmatched. In DNA, the CDR3 is TGCAGCGTGGCCCCTCGGCGGGAGCCCCTCGAGCAGTACTTC. Translating gives CSVAPRREPLEQYF.

A few counts support this clonotype. V usage is TRBV5-1 and J usage is TRBJ2-7, with D perhaps TRBD1 (5 bases). V lost 2 bases and J 3 bases, leaving 12 bases between the germline ends. Germline V gene sequence: CDR1 SGHRS, CDR2 YFSETQ. The CDR3 has 14 residues. For the CDR3, the DNA is TGCGCCAGCAGCTTTTCCCCAGGGAACTACGAGCAGTACTTC. This gives the protein CASSFSPGNYEQYF.

In regard to this clonotype: A single base separates this from a much larger clone, so it may be a read error. The chain carries TRBV6-2 or TRBV6-3 and TRBJ2-1, with a possible D match to TRBD2 (6 bases). V was pared by 6 bases and J by 0 bases, with 15 bases between. The CDR3 contains 16 residues. Germline values: CDR1 MNHEY, CDR2 SVGEGT. This CDR3 reads CASRLGLLSSYNEQFF. In DNA, the CDR3 is TGTGCCAGCAGGTTGGGACTCTTAAGCTCCTACAATGAGCAGTTCTTC.

As regards this clonotype: A much larger clone lies one base from this, so it may be a read error. The rearrangement links TRBV29-1 to TRBJ2-5; 8 bases are a match to TRBD2. Germline V gives CDR1 SQVTM, CDR2 ANQGSEA. The V gene end was trimmed by 3 bases and the J gene end by 6 bases; junction bases not matched to a gene: 6. The CDR3 loop spans 13 amino acids. The CDR3 reads CSVEWGLGKTQYF. Written as DNA, the CDR3 is TGCAGCGTTGAGTGGGGACTAGGAAAGACCCAGTACTTC. The full variable domain, in which reference TRBV29-1 and TRBJ2-5 provide the parts outside the CDR3, is SAVISQKPSRDICQRGTSLTIQCQVDSQVTMMFWYRQQPGQSLTLIATANQGSEATYESGFVIDKFPISRPNLTFSTLTVSNMSPEDSSIYLCSVEWGLGKTQYFGPGTRLLVL.

This clonotype was counted ten times or more. The V call is TRBV20-1, the J call TRBJ2-5, with D perhaps TRBD2 (5 bases). Trimming left V 0 bases short and J 5 bases short, with 19 bases between. Germline CDR1 is DFQATT and CDR2 is SNEGSKA (reference sequence). The length of the CDR3 is 16 residues. CDR3 sequence: CSARDPTLREVETQYF. For the CDR3, the DNA is TGCAGTGCTAGAGATCCGACGCTACGGGAAGTGGAGACCCAGTACTTC.

Concerning this clonotype: This is likely a read error, given that the CDR3 carries no conserved phenylalanine or tryptophan at its end. The chain links TRBV6-2 or TRBV6-3 to TRBJ2-1; 11 bases map to TRBD1. In germline, CDR1 is MNHEY, CDR2 SVGEGT. The CDR3 has 15 residues. V trimming: 5 bases; J trimming: 7 bases; junction bases outside the gene matches: 7. CDR3 coding DNA: TGTGCCAGCAGTAAGGCCGGGACAGGGGGGAATGAGCAGTTCTCC. It is translated as CASSKAGTGGNEQFS.

The V gene is TRBV20-1, the J gene TRBJ2-7; D is uncertain. Germline V CDR1 and CDR2: DFQATT, SNEGSKA (reference sequence). There are 16 residues in the CDR3. V was cut by 3 bases and J by 0 bases, with 18 bases left in between. CDR3 sequence (DNA): TGCAGTGCTAGGATTAGGAGAGGCCCCCTCTCCTACGAGCAGTACTTC. It yields the protein CSARIRRGPLSYEQYF.

This clonotype was seen ten or more times. V gene TRBV20-1 combines with J gene TRBJ1-4; D may be TRBD1 (5 bases). The CDR3 spans 13 residues. From germline, CDR1 is DFQATT and CDR2 SNEGSKA (reference sequence). Trimming cost V 6 bases and J 7 bases, with 15 bases left between them. The CDR3: CSALIAGGEKLFF. CDR3 DNA: TGCAGTGCGCTAATCGCGGGGGGTGAAAAACTGTTTTTT.